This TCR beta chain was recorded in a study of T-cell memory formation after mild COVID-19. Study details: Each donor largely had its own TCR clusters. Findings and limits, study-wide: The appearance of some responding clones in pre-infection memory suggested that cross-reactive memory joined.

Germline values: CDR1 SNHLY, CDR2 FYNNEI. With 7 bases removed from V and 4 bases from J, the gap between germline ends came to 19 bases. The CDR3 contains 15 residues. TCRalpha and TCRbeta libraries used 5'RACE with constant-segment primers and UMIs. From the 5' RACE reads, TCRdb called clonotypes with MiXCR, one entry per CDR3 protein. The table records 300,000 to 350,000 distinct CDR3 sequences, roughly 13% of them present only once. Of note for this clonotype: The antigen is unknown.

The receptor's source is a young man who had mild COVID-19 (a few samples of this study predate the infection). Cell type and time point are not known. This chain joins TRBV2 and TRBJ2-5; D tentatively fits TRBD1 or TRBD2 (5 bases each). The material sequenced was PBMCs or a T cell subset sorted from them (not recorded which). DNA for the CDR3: TGTGCCAGCACCTACACAGGAGGCGTGGGAGAGACCCAGTACTTC. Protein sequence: CASTYTGGVGETQYF.